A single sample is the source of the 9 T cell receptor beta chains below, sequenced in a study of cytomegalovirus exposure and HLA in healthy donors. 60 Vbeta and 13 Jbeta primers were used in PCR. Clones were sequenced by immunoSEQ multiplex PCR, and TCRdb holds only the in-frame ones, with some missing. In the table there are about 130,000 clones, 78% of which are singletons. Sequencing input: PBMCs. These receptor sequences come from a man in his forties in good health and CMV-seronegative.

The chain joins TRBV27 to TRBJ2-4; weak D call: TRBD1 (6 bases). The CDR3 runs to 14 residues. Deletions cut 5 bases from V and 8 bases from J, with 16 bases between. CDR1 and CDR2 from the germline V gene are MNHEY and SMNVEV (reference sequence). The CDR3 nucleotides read TGTGCCAGCAGTCTTCAAGGACAGTATGACATTCAGTACTTC. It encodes CASSLQGQYDIQYF.

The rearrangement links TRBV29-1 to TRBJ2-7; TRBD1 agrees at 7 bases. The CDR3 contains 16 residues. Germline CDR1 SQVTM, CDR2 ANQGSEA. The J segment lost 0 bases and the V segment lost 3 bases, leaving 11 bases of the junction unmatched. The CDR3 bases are TGCAGCGTTGAGGGAATTACAGGGGATTACTCCTACGAGCAGTACTTC. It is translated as CSVEGITGDYSYEQYF.

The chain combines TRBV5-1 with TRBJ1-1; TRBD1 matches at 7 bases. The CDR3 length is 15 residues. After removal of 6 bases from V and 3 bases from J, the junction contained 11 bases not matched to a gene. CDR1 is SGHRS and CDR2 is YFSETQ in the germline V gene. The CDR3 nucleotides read TGCGCCAGCAACATTCGGGACAGCTCCTACACTGAAGCTTTCTTT. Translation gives CASNIRDSSYTEAFF.

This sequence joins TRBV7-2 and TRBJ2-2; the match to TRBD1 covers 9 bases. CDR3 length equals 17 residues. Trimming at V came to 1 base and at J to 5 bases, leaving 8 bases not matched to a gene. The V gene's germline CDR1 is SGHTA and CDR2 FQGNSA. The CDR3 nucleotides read TGTGCCAGCAGCTTAGAGGGACAGGGAGGGCAGACCGGGGAGCTGTTTTTT. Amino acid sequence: CASSLEGQGGQTGELFF.

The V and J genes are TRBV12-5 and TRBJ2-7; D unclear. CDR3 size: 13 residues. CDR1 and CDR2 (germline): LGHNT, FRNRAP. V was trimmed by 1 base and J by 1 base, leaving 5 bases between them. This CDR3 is CASGLARSYEQYF. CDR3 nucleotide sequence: TGTGCTAGTGGTTTGGCTAGATCCTACGAGCAGTACTTC.

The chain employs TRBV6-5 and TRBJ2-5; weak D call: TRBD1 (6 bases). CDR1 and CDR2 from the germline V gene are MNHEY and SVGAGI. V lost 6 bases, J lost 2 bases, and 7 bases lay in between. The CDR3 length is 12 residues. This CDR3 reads CASRTGQETQYF. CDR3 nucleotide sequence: TGTGCCAGCAGGACAGGACAAGAGACCCAGTACTTC.

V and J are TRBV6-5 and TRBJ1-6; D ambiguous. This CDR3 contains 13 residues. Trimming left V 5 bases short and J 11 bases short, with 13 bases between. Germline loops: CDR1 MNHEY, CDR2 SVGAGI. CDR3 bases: TGTGCCAGCAGTGAAGCGCTTTTGGCACCCCTCCACTTT. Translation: CASSEALLAPLHF.

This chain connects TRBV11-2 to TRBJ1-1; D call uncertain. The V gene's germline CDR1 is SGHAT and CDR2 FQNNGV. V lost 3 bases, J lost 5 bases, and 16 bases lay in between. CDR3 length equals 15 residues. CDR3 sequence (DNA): TGTGCCAGCAGCTTGGGCAGGCCTATGTCTACTGAAGCTTTCTTT. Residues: CASSLGRPMSTEAFF. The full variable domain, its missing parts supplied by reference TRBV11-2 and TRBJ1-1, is EAGVAQSPRYKIIEKRQSVAFWCNPISGHATLYWYQQILGQGPKLLIQFQNNGVVDDSQLPKDRFSAERLKGVDSTLKIQPAKLEDSAVYLCASSLGRPMSTEAFFGQGTRLTVV.

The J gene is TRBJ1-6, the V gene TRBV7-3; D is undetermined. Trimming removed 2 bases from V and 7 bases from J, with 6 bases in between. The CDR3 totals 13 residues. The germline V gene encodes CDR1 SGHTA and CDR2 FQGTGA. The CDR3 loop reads CASSLEGNSPLHF. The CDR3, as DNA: TGTGCCAGCAGCTTAGAGGGAAATTCACCCCTCCACTTT.